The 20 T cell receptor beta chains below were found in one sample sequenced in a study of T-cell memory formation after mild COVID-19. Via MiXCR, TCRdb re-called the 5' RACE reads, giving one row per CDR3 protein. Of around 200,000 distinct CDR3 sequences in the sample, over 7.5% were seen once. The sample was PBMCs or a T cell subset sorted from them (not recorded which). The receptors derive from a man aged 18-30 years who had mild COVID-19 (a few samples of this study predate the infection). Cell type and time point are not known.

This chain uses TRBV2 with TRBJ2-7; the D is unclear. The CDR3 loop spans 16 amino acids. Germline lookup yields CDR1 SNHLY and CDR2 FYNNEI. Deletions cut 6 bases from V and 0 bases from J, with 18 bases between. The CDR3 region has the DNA TGTGCCAGCAGAGACCGGGCCGAACCGGGCTCCTACGAGCAGTACGTC. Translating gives CASRDRAEPGSYEQYV.

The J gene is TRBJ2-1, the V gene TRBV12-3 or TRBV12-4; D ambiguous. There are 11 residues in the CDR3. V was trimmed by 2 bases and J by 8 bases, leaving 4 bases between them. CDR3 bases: TGTGCCAGCAGTTTATTTTATGAGCAGTTCTTC. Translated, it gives CASSLFYEQFF.

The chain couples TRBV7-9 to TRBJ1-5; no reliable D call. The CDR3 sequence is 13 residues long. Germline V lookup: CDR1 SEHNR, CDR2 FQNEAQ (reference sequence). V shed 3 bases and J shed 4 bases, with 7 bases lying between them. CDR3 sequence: CASSFAGNQPQHF. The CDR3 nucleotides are TGTGCCAGCAGCTTTGCGGGGAATCAGCCCCAGCATTTT. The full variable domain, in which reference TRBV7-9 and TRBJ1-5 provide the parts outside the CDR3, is DTGVSQNPRHKITKRGQNVTFRCDPISEHNRLYWYRQTLGQGPEFLTYFQNEAQLEKSRLLSDRFSAERPKGSFSTLEIQRTEQGDSAMYLCASSFAGNQPQHFGDGTRLSIL.

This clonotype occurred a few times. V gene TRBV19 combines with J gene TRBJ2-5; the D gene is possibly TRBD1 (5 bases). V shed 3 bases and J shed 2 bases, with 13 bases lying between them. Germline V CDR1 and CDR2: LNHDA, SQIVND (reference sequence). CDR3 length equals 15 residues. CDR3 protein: CASSIDSLRQETQYF. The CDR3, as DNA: TGTGCCAGTAGTATCGACAGTCTAAGGCAAGAGACCCAGTACTTC.

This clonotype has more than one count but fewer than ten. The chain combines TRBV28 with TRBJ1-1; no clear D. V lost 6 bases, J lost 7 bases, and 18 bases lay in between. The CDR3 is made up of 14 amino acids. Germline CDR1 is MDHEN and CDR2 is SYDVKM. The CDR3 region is CASSLFPQIVEAFF. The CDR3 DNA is TGTGCCAGCAGCCTTTTTCCCCAAATTGTTGAAGCTTTCTTT.

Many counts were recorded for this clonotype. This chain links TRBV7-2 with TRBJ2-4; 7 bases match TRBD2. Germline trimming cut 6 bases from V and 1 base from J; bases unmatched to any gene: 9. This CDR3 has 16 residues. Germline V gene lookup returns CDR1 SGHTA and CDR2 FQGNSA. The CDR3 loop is CASRPGAGGAKNIQYF. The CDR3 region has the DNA TGTGCCAGCAGACCCGGGGCCGGGGGGGCCAAAAACATTCAGTACTTC.

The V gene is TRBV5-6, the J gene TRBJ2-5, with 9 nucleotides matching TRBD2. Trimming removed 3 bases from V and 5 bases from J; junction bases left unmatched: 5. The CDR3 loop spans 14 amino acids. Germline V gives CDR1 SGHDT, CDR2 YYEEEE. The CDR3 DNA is TGTGCCAGCAGCTGGGGGACTAGCCGCGAGACCCAGTACTTC. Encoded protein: CASSWGTSRETQYF.

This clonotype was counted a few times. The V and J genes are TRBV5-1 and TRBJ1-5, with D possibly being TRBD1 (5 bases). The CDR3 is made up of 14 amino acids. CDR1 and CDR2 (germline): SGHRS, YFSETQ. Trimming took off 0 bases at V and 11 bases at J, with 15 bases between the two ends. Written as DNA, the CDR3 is TGCGCCAGCAGCTTGGCAGGGCCACCCGCTACCCAGCATTTT. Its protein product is CASSLAGPPATQHF.

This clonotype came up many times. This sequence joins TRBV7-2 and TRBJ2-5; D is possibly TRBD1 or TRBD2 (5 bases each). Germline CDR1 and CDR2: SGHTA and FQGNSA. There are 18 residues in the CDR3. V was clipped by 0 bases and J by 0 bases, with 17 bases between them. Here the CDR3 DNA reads TGTGCCAGCAGCTTAGCATCTGGGGGAACCTCCTACCAAGAGACCCAGTACTTC. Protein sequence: CASSLASGGTSYQETQYF.

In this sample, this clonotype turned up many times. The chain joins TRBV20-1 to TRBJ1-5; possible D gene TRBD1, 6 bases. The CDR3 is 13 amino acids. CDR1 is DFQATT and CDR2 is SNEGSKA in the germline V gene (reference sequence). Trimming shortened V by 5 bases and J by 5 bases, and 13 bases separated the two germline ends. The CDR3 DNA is TGCAGTGCTCAAGACAGGTCACATCAGCCCCAGCATTTT. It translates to CSAQDRSHQPQHF.

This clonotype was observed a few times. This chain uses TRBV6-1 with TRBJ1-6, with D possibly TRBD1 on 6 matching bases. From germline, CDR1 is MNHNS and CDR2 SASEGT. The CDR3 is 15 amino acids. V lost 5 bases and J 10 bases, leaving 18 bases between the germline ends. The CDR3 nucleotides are TGTGCCAGCAGTAGGGGGGGTACGGCAAGATCACCCCTCCACTTT. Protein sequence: CASSRGGTARSPLHF.

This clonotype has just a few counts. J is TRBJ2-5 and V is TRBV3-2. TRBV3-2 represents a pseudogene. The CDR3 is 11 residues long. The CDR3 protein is CASGVQETQYF. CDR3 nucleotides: TGTGCCAGCGGGGTCCAAGAGACCCAGTACTTC.

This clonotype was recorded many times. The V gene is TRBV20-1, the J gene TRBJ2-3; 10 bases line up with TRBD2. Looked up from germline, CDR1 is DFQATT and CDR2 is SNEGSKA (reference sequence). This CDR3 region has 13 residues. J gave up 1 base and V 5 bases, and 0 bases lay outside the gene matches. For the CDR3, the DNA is TGCAGTGCTGGGACTAGCGGCACAGATACGCAGTATTTT. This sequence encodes CSAGTSGTDTQYF.

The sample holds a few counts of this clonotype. The CDR3 protein is CASSLAPGAKNIQYF. CDR3 bases: TGTGCCAGCAGTTTAGCGCCCGGAGCCAAAAACATTCAGTACTTC. This chain links TRBV12-3 or TRBV12-4 with TRBJ2-4; D gene ambiguous. V shed 0 bases and J shed 0 bases, with 6 bases lying between them. CDR3 length equals 15 residues.

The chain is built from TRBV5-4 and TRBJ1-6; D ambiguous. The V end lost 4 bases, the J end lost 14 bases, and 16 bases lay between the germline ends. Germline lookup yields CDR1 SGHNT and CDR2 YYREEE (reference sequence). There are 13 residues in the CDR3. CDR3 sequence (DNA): TGTGCCAGCAGCCGGCCCGAGGACGGCACCCTCCACTTT. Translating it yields CASSRPEDGTLHF.

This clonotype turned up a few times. CDR3: CASSGGTGPNEKLFF. The CDR3 DNA reads as TGCGCCAGCAGCGGTGGGACAGGGCCTAATGAAAAACTGTTTTTT. The V and J genes are TRBV5-1 and TRBJ1-4; 9 bases are shared with TRBD1. In germline, CDR1 is SGHRS, CDR2 YFSETQ. The CDR3 is 15 amino acids. Trimming took 4 bases from V and 3 from J; bases not matched to a gene: 4. Full variable domain (outside the CDR3, taken from reference TRBV5-1 and TRBJ1-4): KAGVTQTPRYLIKTRGQQVTLSCSPISGHRSVSWYQQTPGQGLQFLFEYFSETQRNKGNFPGRFSGRQFSNSRSEMNVSTLELGDSALYLCASSGGTGPNEKLFFGSGTQLSVL.

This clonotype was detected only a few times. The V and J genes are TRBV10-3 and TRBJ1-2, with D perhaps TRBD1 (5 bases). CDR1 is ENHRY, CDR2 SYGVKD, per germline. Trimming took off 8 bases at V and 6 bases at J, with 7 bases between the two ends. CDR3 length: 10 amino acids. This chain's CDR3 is CAIRGDGYTF. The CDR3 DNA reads TGTGCCATCCGGGGGGATGGCTACACCTTC.

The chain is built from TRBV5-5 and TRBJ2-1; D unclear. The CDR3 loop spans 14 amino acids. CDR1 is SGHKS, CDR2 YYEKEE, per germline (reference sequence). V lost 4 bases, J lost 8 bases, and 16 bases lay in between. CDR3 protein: CASSPPVEIHEQFF. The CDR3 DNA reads TGTGCCAGCAGCCCGCCCGTGGAGATCCATGAGCAGTTCTTC.

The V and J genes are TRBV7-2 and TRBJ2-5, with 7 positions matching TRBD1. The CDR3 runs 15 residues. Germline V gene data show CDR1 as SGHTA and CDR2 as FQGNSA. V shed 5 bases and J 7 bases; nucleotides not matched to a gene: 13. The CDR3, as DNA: TGTGCCAGCAGCCCAAGACAGGGAGCCCTAGGGACCCAGTACTTC. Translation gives CASSPRQGALGTQYF.

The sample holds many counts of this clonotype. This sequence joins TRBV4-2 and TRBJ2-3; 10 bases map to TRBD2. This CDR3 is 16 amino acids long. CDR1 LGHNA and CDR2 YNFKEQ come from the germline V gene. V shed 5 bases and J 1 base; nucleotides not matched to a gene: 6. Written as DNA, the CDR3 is TGTGCCAGCAGCGAGAGGCTAGCGGGGGGCACAGATACGCAGTATTTT. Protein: CASSERLAGGTDTQYF.